This entry lists 26 T cell receptor beta chains sequenced from one sample in a study of regulatory and conventional T cells in RAG deficiency. Genomic DNA came from blood conventional CD4+ T cells gated CD25-low CD127-high. Measured with immunoSEQ multiplex PCR; TCRdb has only the in-frame clones, and not every one. The repertoire includes around 23,000 clones, about 92% of them detected once, and roughly 0.73% sits in the top ten. The data were also submitted as part of a second study, on regulatory T cells. That source reports: The PCR used 52 TRBV and 13 TRBJ primers.

Sequenced: CD4+ T cells sorted from blood. The source is a human donor in good health.

The chain uses TRBV6-5 and TRBJ2-1; 8 bases map to TRBD2. The CDR3 is 15 residues long. The germline V gene encodes CDR1 MNHEY and CDR2 SVGAGI. The J segment lost 4 bases and the V segment lost 5 bases, leaving 7 bases of the junction unmatched. This CDR3 reads CASSLLAVSYNEQFF. For the CDR3, the DNA is TGTGCCAGCAGTCTACTAGCGGTCAGTTACAATGAGCAGTTCTTC.

This chain joins TRBV21-1 and TRBJ2-6; the table's D call TRBD1 went unverified against the DNA. TRBV21-1 is a documented pseudogene. The CDR3 contains 16 residues. CDR3 in amino acids: CASSGQGAVGANVLTF. The CDR3 DNA is TGTGCCAGCAGCGGACAGGGGGCAGTTGGGGCCAACGTCCTGACTTTC.

This clone was recorded a few times. The chain joins TRBV19 to TRBJ1-6, with unresolved D. The CDR3 consists of 14 residues. CDR1 and CDR2 (germline): LNHDA, SQIVND (reference sequence). Trimming cost V 5 bases and J 7 bases, with 12 bases left between them. CDR3: CASSQALSNSPLHF. The CDR3, as DNA: TGTGCCAGTAGTCAGGCATTGAGCAATTCACCCCTCCACTTT.

This clone was detected once. The chain uses TRBV5-4 and TRBJ2-1; TRBD1 or TRBD2 may be the D gene (6 bases each). Trimming took 2 bases from V and 1 from J, leaving 10 bases between them. Germline CDR1 and CDR2: SGHNT and YYREEE (reference sequence). The CDR3 is 15 amino acids. The CDR3 DNA reads as TGTGCCAGCAGCTTAGGAGGGGGGTCCTACAATGAGCAGTTCTTC. This translates into CASSLGGGSYNEQFF.

V gene TRBV7-2 combines with J gene TRBJ1-4; the D gene is possibly TRBD1 (6 bases). V was clipped by 4 bases and J by 7 bases, with 16 bases between them. The CDR3 sequence is 15 residues long. From germline, CDR1 is SGHTA and CDR2 FQGNSA. CDR3 sequence reads: CASSSDSVSLEKLFF. The CDR3 nucleotides read TGTGCCAGCAGCTCGGACAGCGTTAGCCTTGAAAAACTGTTTTTT.

The chain carries TRBV5-1 and TRBJ2-3; D perhaps matches TRBD2 (6 bases). This CDR3 is built from 15 residues. The germline V and J ends were trimmed by 1 base and 2 bases, with 11 bases remaining between them. Germline CDR1 is SGHRS and CDR2 is YFSETQ. In DNA, the CDR3 is TGCGCCAGCAGCTTGTCGGGAGTCCCCACAGATACGCAGTATTTT. Amino acids: CASSLSGVPTDTQYF.

The rearrangement uses TRBV6-6 and TRBJ1-2; 7 nucleotides line up with TRBD1. Per the germline V gene, CDR1 is MNHNY and CDR2 is SVGAGI (reference sequence). The junction had 1 base not matched to a gene; V was cut back by 0 bases and J by 3 bases. There are 14 residues in the CDR3. CDR3 amino acids: CASSYSDRDYGYTF. CDR3 DNA sequence: TGTGCCAGCAGTTACTCCGACAGGGACTATGGCTACACCTTC.

V is TRBV6-1 and J is TRBJ1-3; D is perhaps TRBD1 (6 bases). The V end lost 7 bases, the J end lost 1 base, and 11 bases lay between the germline ends. Germline V gives CDR1 MNHNS, CDR2 SASEGT. This CDR3 region has 14 residues. CDR3 sequence reads: CASIQGGSGNTIYF. Written as DNA, the CDR3 is TGTGCCAGCATACAGGGAGGATCTGGAAACACCATATATTTT.

The chain carries TRBV6-1 and TRBJ2-1; perhaps D is TRBD1 or TRBD2 (5 bases each). The CDR3 length is 13 residues. Germline V gene sequence: CDR1 MNHNS, CDR2 SASEGT. V was pared by 6 bases and J by 2 bases, with 8 bases between. The CDR3 protein is CASRWGTYNEQFF. The CDR3 DNA sequence: TGTGCCAGCAGGTGGGGGACCTACAATGAGCAGTTCTTC.

The V gene is TRBV7-8, the J gene TRBJ2-3; D remains ambiguous. V lost 1 base and J 6 bases, leaving 5 bases between the germline ends. Germline V gene lookup returns CDR1 SGHVS and CDR2 FQNEAQ. The CDR3 contains 12 residues. CDR3 in amino acids: CASSLGVDTQYF. The CDR3 DNA sequence: TGTGCCAGCAGCTTAGGAGTGGATACGCAGTATTTT.

This chain links TRBV5-1 with TRBJ2-7, with 8 bases fitting TRBD2. The V gene's germline CDR1 is SGHRS and CDR2 YFSETQ. V trimming: 0 bases; J trimming: 1 base; junction bases outside the gene matches: 3. This CDR3 region has 15 residues. The CDR3 sequence is CASSLVLAVSYEQYF. The CDR3 DNA follows: TGCGCCAGCAGCTTGGTACTAGCGGTTTCCTACGAGCAGTACTTC.

This rearrangement joins TRBV7-6 to TRBJ2-6; D gene ambiguous. V lost 7 bases to trimming and J lost 4 bases, with 17 bases between them. Germline-derived CDR1 and CDR2 are SGHVS and FNYEAQ. The CDR3 has 16 residues. CDR3 DNA sequence: TGTGCCAGCACCCCCCCTCCCGGGCCAGGGGCCAACGTCCTGACTTTC. It translates to CASTPPPGPGANVLTF.

The rearrangement joins TRBV2 to TRBJ2-1; unclear D gene. CDR1 is SNHLY and CDR2 is FYNNEI in the germline V gene. V gave up 7 bases and J gave up 4 bases, with 8 bases separating them. This CDR3 comprises 12 residues. In DNA form, the CDR3 reads TGTGCCAGCAATGGAGAGTACAATGAGCAGTTCTTC. This sequence encodes CASNGEYNEQFF.

The chain is built from TRBV5-1 and TRBJ1-1; tentatively, D is TRBD1 (5 bases). This CDR3 region has 14 residues. Germline assignment: CDR1 SGHRS and CDR2 YFSETQ. V gave up 2 bases and J gave up 0 bases, with 8 bases separating them. The CDR3 protein is CASSFGGLNTEAFF. The DNA for the CDR3 is TGCGCCAGCAGCTTCGGGGGTTTGAACACTGAAGCTTTCTTT.

The chain employs TRBV14 and TRBJ2-5; 10 bases are shared with TRBD1. The CDR3 is made up of 17 amino acids. Germline trimming cut 1 base from V and 2 bases from J; bases unmatched to any gene: 7. Germline lookup yields CDR1 SGHDN and CDR2 FVKESK. As DNA, the CDR3 is TGTGCCAGCAGCCAAGGGACAGGGGGAAATAATCAAGAGACCCAGTACTTC. Protein sequence: CASSQGTGGNNQETQYF. The full variable domain, rest sourced from reference TRBV14 and TRBJ2-5, is EAGVTQFPSHSVIEKGQTVTLRCDPISGHDNLYWYRRVMGKEIKFLLHFVKESKQDESGMPNNRFLAERTGGTYSTLKVQPAELEDSGVYFCASSQGTGGNNQETQYFGPGTRLLVL.

The chain carries TRBV5-1 and TRBJ1-6; D gene uncertain. The V end lost 3 bases, the J end lost 8 bases, and 12 bases lay between the germline ends. Germline CDR1 reads SGHRS; CDR2 reads YFSETQ. The CDR3 is 14 residues long. CDR3 nucleotide sequence: TGCGCCAGCAGCTCCACAGAATCTCATTCACCCCTCCACTTT. This codes for CASSSTESHSPLHF. Filled out from reference TRBV5-1 and TRBJ1-6, the complete variable domain reads KAGVTQTPRYLIKTRGQQVTLSCSPISGHRSVSWYQQTPGQGLQFLFEYFSETQRNKGNFPGRFSGRQFSNSRSEMNVSTLELGDSALYLCASSSTESHSPLHFGNGTRLTVT.

The chain recombines TRBV11-2 with TRBJ2-1; D tentatively fits TRBD1 or TRBD2 (6 bases each). CDR1 is SGHAT, CDR2 FQNNGV, per germline. The CDR3 covers 15 residues. Trimming left V 5 bases short and J 6 bases short, with 17 bases between. The CDR3, as DNA: TGTGCCAGCAGCCCCCTGAAGGGGGGTCCCAATGAGCAGTTCTTC. Translation: CASSPLKGGPNEQFF.

The chain is built from TRBV28 and TRBJ1-2; tentative D call: TRBD1 (6 bases). The CDR3 loop spans 14 amino acids. Germline V gene sequence: CDR1 MDHEN, CDR2 SYDVKM. V lost 8 bases and J 1 base, leaving 14 bases between the germline ends. The chain's CDR3 is CASFGGGVNYGYTF. In DNA, the CDR3 is TGTGCCAGCTTTGGCGGGGGCGTTAACTATGGCTACACCTTC.

V usage is TRBV5-1 and J usage is TRBJ1-2; the match to TRBD1 covers 10 bases. This CDR3 region has 15 residues. Germline values: CDR1 SGHRS, CDR2 YFSETQ. Unmatched junction bases numbered 10, after V lost 3 bases and J lost 8 bases. The CDR3, as DNA: TGCGCCAGCAGCTATGGCCGGGACAGGGGAGGAGGCTACACCTTC. Translation gives CASSYGRDRGGGYTF.

This rearrangement joins TRBV6-6 to TRBJ1-1; perhaps TRBD1 as D (5 bases). The germline V gene has CDR1 MNHNY and CDR2 SVGAGI (reference sequence). CDR3 size: 15 residues. The V end lost 0 bases, the J end lost 3 bases, and 11 bases lay between the germline ends. CDR3 residues: CASSYSPRGDTEAFF. The DNA of the CDR3 is TGTGCCAGCAGTTACTCCCCCCGGGGGGACACTGAAGCTTTCTTT.

The count of this clone is one. The rearrangement joins TRBV9 to TRBJ2-2; D is unclear. CDR3 size: 13 residues. Germline CDR1 is SGDLS and CDR2 is YYNGEE. The ends were cut back, 1 base at V and 7 bases at J, with 8 bases in the middle. The CDR3 region has the DNA TGTGCCAGCAGCGTACAGTTAAGCGGGGAGCTGTTTTTT. It encodes CASSVQLSGELFF.

V gene TRBV27 combines with J gene TRBJ1-2; no clear D gene. The V end was cut by 6 bases, the J end by 7 bases, with 12 bases between. CDR1 and CDR2 (germline): MNHEY, SMNVEV (reference sequence). This CDR3 is 12 amino acids long. The CDR3 protein is CASRTRWGGYTF. The CDR3 DNA sequence: TGTGCCAGCAGGACCCGCTGGGGTGGCTACACCTTC.

This sequence joins TRBV6-5 and TRBJ1-1, with a tentative D call TRBD1 (5 bases). The CDR3 extends over 13 amino acids. Trimming left V 4 bases short and J 5 bases short, with 11 bases between. Per the germline V gene, CDR1 is MNHEY and CDR2 is SVGAGI. CDR3 DNA sequence: TGTGCCAGCAGTTGGGGGTTGGTGACTGAAGCTTTCTTT. It specifies CASSWGLVTEAFF.

This clone showed up just once. The chain combines TRBV6-5 with TRBJ2-7; the D is unclear. There are 14 residues in the CDR3. Trimming removed 4 bases from V and 1 base from J, with 11 bases in between. Germline V gene lookup returns CDR1 MNHEY and CDR2 SVGAGI. CDR3 in DNA: TGTGCCAGCAGTTTAACTTTCAGTTCCTACGAGCAGTACTTC. Protein: CASSLTFSSYEQYF.

CDR3 DNA: TGTGCCAGCATCGCGGGACCTCGAAATTCACCCCTCCACTTT. Amino acids: CASIAGPRNSPLHF. The chain joins TRBV6-6 to TRBJ1-6; tentative D call: TRBD1 (5 bases). Trimming stripped 7 bases from V and 7 bases from J, with 14 bases between. Germline V CDR1 and CDR2: MNHNY, SVGAGI (reference sequence). There are 14 residues in the CDR3.

V gene TRBV2 combines with J gene TRBJ2-1; TRBD2 aligns across 9 bases. The germline CDR1 and CDR2 sequences are SNHLY and FYNNEI. This CDR3 contains 15 residues. With V trimmed by 5 bases and J by 6 bases, 8 bases remained unmatched. The CDR3 sequence: CASSWGGGGANEQFF. In DNA form, the CDR3 reads TGTGCCAGCAGTTGGGGCGGCGGGGGGGCCAATGAGCAGTTCTTC.